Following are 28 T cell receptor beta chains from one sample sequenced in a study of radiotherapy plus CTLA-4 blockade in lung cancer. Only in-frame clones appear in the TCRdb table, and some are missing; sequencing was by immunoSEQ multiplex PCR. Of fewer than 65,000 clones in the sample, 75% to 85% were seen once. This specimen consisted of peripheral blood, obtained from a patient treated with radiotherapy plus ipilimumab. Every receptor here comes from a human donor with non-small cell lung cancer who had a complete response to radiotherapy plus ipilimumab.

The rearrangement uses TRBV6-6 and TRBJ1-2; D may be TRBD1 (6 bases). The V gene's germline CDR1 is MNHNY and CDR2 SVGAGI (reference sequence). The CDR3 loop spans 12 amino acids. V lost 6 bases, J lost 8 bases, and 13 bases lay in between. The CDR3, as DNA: TGTGCCAGCAGGCAGGGGTCGGGGGGCTACACCTTC. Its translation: CASRQGSGGYTF.

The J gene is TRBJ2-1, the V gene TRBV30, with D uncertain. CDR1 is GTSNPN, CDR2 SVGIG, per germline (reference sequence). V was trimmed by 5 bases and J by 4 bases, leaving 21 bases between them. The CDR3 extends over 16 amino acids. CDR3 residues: CAWLPNPSVPYNEQFF. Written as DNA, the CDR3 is TGTGCCTGGTTACCCAACCCCAGCGTTCCGTACAATGAGCAGTTCTTC.

Here the CDR3 DNA reads TGTGCCAGCAGCTTAGTTCCAGGGCGGAGTGGCTACACCTTC. Encoded protein: CASSLVPGRSGYTF. The chain combines TRBV11-2 with TRBJ1-2, with a possible D match to TRBD1 (5 bases). The ends were cut back, 1 base at V and 7 bases at J, with 13 bases in the middle. Germline V gives CDR1 SGHAT, CDR2 FQNNGV. The CDR3 spans 14 residues.

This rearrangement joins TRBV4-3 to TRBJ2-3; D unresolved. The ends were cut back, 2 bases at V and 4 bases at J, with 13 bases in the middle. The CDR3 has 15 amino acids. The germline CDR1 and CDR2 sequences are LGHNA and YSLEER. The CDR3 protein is CASSQQRFSADTQYF. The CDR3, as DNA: TGCGCCAGCAGCCAACAACGTTTCAGCGCAGATACGCAGTATTTT.

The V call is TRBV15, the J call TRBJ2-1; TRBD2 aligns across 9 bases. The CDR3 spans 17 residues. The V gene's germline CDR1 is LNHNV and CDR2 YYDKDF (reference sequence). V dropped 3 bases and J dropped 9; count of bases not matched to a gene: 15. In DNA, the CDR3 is TGTGCCACCAGCAGGGCCTCAGGTAGCGGGAGATTCGGTGAGCAGTTCTTC. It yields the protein CATSRASGSGRFGEQFF.

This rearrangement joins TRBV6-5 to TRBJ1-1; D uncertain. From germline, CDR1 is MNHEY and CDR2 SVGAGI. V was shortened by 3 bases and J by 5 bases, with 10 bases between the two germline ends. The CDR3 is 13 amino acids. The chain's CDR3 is CASSYQEVTEAFF. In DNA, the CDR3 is TGTGCCAGCAGTTATCAGGAGGTTACTGAAGCTTTCTTT.

Here the CDR3 reads CASSMGRDWQPQHF. CDR3 bases: TGTGCCAGTAGTATGGGGCGGGATTGGCAGCCCCAGCATTTT. The chain recombines TRBV19 with TRBJ1-5; TRBD1 might be the D (5 bases). Germline V gene lookup returns CDR1 LNHDA and CDR2 SQIVND (reference sequence). This CDR3 contains 14 residues. Trimming left V 3 bases short and J 7 bases short, with 13 bases between. The full variable domain, with the rest looked up from reference TRBV19 and TRBJ1-5, is DGGITQSPKYLFRKEGQNVTLSCEQNLNHDAMYWYRQDPGQGLRLIYYSQIVNDFQKGDIAEGYSVSREKKESFPLTVTSAQKNPTAFYLCASSMGRDWQPQHFGDGTRLSIL.

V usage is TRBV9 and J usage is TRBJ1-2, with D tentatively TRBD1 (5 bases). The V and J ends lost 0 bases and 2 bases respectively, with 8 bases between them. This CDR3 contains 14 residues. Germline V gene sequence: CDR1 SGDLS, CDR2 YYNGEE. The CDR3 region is CASSVGQTNYGYTF. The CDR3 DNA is TGTGCCAGCAGCGTAGGACAGACCAACTATGGCTACACCTTC.

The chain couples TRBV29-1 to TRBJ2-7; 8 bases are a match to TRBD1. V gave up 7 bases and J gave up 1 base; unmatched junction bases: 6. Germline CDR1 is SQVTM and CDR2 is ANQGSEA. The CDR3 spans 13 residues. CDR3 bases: TGCAGCGCACGTTGGACAGGGTCCTACGAGCAGTACTTC. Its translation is CSARWTGSYEQYF.

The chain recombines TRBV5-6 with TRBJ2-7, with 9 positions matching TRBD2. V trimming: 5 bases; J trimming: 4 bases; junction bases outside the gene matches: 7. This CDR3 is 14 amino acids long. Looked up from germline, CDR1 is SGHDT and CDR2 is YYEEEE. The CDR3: CASRHSGGQYEQYF. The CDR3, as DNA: TGTGCCAGCAGGCACAGCGGGGGGCAGTACGAGCAGTACTTC.

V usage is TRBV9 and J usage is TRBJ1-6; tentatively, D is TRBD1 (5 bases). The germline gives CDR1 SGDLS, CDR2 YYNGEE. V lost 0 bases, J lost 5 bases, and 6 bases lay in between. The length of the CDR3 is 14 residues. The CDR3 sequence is CASSVVQDNSPLHF. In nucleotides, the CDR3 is TGTGCCAGCAGCGTAGTACAGGATAATTCACCCCTCCACTTT.

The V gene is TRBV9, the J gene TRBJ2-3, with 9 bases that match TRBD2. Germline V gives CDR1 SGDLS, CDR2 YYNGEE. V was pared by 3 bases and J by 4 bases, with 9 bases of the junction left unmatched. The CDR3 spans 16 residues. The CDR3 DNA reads TGTGCCAGCAGCGCGACGCACAGCGGGGGGTCAGATACGCAGTATTTT. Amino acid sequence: CASSATHSGGSDTQYF.

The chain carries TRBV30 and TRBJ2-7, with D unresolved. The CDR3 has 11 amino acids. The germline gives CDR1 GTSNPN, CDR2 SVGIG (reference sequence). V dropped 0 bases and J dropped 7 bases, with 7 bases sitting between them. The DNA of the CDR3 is TGTGCCTGGAGTGTAGTTGGAGAGCAGTACGTC. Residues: CAWSVVGEQYV.

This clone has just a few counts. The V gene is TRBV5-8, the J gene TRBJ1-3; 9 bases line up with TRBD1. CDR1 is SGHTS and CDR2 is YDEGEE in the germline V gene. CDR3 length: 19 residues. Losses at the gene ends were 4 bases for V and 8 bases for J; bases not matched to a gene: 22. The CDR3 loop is CASSPRRDRAYFGSDTIYF. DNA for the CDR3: TGTGCCAGCAGCCCCCGACGGGACAGGGCTTACTTCGGTAGCGACACCATATATTTT.

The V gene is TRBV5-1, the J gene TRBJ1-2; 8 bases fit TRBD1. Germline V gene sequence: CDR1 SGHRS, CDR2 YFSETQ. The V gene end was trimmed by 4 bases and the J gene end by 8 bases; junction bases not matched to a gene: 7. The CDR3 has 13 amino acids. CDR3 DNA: TGCGCCAGCAGCCAAAGGACAGGGAGGGGCTACACCTTC. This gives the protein CASSQRTGRGYTF.

The CDR3 here is CASSKGLAGGENTQYF. The CDR3 nucleotides read TGTGCCAGCAGTAAGGGACTAGCGGGAGGGGAGAATACGCAGTATTTT. The chain employs TRBV11-2 and TRBJ2-3; 16 positions agree with TRBD2. V shed 6 bases and J 7 bases; nucleotides not matched to a gene: 7. This CDR3 contains 16 residues. Looked up from germline, CDR1 is SGHAT and CDR2 is FQNNGV.

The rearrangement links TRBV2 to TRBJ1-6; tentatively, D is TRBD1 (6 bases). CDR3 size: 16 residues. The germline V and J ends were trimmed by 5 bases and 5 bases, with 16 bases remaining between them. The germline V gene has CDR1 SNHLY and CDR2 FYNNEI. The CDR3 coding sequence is TGTGCCAGCAGTCTCCTAGGGGGGGGAGATAATTCACCCCTCCACTTT. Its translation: CASSLLGGGDNSPLHF.

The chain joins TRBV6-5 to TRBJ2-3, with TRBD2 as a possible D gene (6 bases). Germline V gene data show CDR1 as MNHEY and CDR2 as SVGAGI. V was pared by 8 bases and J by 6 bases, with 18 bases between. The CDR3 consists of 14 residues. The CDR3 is CASGLGGAGDTQYF. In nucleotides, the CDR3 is TGTGCCAGCGGCTTGGGGGGTGCGGGGGATACGCAGTATTTT.

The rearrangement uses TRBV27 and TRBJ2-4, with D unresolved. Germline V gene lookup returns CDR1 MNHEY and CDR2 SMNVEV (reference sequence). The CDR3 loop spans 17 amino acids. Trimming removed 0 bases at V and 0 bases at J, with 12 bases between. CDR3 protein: CASSLSPLSGAKNIQYF. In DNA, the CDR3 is TGTGCCAGCAGTTTATCCCCTCTGTCAGGAGCCAAAAACATTCAGTACTTC.

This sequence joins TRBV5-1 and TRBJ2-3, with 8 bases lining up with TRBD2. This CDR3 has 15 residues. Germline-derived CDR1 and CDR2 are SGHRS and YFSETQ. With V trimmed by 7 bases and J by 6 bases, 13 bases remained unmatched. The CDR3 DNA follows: TGCGCCAGCCGCGGGGGGACAACTTTGGTGGATACGCAGTATTTT. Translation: CASRGGTTLVDTQYF. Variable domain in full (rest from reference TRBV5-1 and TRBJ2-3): KAGVTQTPRYLIKTRGQQVTLSCSPISGHRSVSWYQQTPGQGLQFLFEYFSETQRNKGNFPGRFSGRQFSNSRSEMNVSTLELGDSALYLCASRGGTTLVDTQYFGPGTRLTVL.

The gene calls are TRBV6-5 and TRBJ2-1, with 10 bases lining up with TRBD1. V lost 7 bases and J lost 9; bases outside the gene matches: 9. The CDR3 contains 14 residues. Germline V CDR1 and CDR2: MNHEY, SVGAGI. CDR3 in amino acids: CASNWDRGKGEQFF. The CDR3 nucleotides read TGTGCCAGCAACTGGGACAGGGGTAAAGGTGAGCAGTTCTTC.

The CDR3 sequence is CASSLGQVQPQHF. The DNA of the CDR3 is TGTGCCAGCAGCTTAGGACAGGTCCAGCCCCAGCATTTT. The gene calls are TRBV7-2 and TRBJ1-5; TRBD1 might be the D (6 bases). Germline CDR1 is SGHTA and CDR2 is FQGNSA. V was pared by 1 base and J by 7 bases, with 8 bases between. CDR3 length equals 13 residues.

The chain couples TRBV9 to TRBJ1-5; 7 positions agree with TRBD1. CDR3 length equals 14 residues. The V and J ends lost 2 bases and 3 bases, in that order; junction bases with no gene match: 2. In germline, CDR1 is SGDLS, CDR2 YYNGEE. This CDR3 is CASSVTGDNQPQHF. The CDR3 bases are TGTGCCAGCAGCGTTACAGGGGACAATCAGCCCCAGCATTTT.

DNA of the CDR3: TGCGCCAGCAGTCAAGTAACAGGGGCGAGGAATCCCGCGCGCTCCTACGAGCAGTACGTC. Translating gives CASSQVTGARNPARSYEQYV. The genes are TRBV23-1 and TRBJ2-7; 7 bases match TRBD1. TRBV23-1 is sorted into the ORF group, with uncertain function. V lost 2 bases and J lost 0; bases outside the gene matches: 19. The CDR3 consists of 20 residues.

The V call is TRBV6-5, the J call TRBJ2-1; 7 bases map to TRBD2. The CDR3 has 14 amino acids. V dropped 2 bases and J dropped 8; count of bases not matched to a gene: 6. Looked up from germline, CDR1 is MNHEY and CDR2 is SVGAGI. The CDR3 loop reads CASSYGGVWDEQFF. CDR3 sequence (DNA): TGTGCCAGCAGTTACGGGGGGGTTTGGGATGAGCAGTTCTTC.

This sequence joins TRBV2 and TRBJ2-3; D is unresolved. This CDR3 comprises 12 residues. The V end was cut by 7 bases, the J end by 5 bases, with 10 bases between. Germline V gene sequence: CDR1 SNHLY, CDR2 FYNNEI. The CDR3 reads CASIRSGDTQYF. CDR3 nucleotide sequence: TGTGCCAGCATTCGGTCCGGAGATACGCAGTATTTT.

CDR3 amino acids: CASSLQGRNTIYF. In nucleotides, the CDR3 is TGTGCCAGCAGCTTACAGGGGCGAAACACCATATATTTT. V gene TRBV7-2 combines with J gene TRBJ1-3; tentatively, D is TRBD1 (6 bases). The CDR3 totals 13 residues. CDR1 and CDR2 (germline): SGHTA, FQGNSA. Trimming left V 2 bases short and J 5 bases short, with 7 bases between.

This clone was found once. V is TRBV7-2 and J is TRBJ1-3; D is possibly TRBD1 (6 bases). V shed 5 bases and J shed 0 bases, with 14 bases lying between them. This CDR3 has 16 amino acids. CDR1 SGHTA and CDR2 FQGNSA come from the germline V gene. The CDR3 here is CASSHNPGVSGNTIYF. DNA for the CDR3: TGTGCCAGCAGCCATAACCCAGGGGTCTCTGGAAACACCATATATTTT.